The 24 T cell receptor beta chains below all came from one sample that was sequenced in a study of T-cell reconstitution after alpha-beta-depleted transplantation in children. Preparation of the TCRbeta library was carried out with unique molecular identifiers. A single record per CDR3 protein comes from TCRdb applying MiXCR to the PCR reads. The sample lists around 500,000 distinct CDR3 sequences, about 23% seen once, with over 12% in the top ten. Sequences were derived from PBMCs, mostly from graft donor cells, sampled 360 days after TCRalphabeta/CD19-depleted stem cell transplant. Every receptor here comes from a boy in the first two years of life who had a stem cell transplant for acute myeloid leukemia, so the T cells may come from the graft donor.

The table lists this clonotype with a few counts. The chain couples TRBV24-1 to TRBJ2-3; TRBD2 aligns across 11 bases. Unmatched junction bases numbered 2, after V lost 3 bases and J lost 1 base. Germline assignment: CDR1 KGHDR and CDR2 SFDVKD. The length of the CDR3 is 16 residues. The CDR3 protein is CATSDQGLAGTDTQYF. Here the CDR3 DNA reads TGTGCCACCAGTGATCAGGGACTAGCGGGCACAGATACGCAGTATTTT.

There are many counts of this clonotype. The chain couples TRBV29-1 to TRBJ2-7; the D gene is possibly TRBD2 (6 bases). Germline V gene sequence: CDR1 SQVTM, CDR2 ANQGSEA. The CDR3 contains 14 residues. The V end lost 6 bases, the J end lost 5 bases, and 20 bases lay between the germline ends. The CDR3 loop reads CSVPIGTGTHEQYF. The CDR3, as DNA: TGCAGCGTACCCATCGGGACCGGGACTCACGAGCAGTACTTC.

The CDR3 loop is CASSYGQVSNTEAFF. In nucleotides, the CDR3 is TGTGCCAGCAGTTACGGCCAGGTATCGAACACTGAAGCTTTCTTT. The rearrangement joins TRBV6-2 or TRBV6-3 to TRBJ1-1, with unresolved D. This CDR3 region has 15 residues. With 2 bases removed from V and 1 base from J, the gap between germline ends came to 11 bases. Per germline, CDR1 MNHEY and CDR2 SVGEGT.

In its sample, this clonotype was seen many times. The chain employs TRBV20-1 and TRBJ1-1, with 8 bases fitting TRBD1. V trimming: 1 base; J trimming: 1 base; junction bases outside the gene matches: 5. Germline loops: CDR1 DFQATT, CDR2 SNEGSKA (reference sequence). There are 15 residues in the CDR3. The CDR3: CSARVDRVRNTEAFF. The CDR3 coding sequence is TGCAGTGCTAGAGTGGACAGGGTGAGGAACACTGAAGCTTTCTTT.

At least ten counts were recorded for this clonotype. One end of the junction is discordant with germline, which a read error may explain. The rearrangement links TRBV12-3 or TRBV12-4 to TRBJ2-3; 12 nucleotides line up with TRBD2. The CDR3 totals 14 residues. In DNA, the CDR3 is TGTGCCAGCAGTCTAGCGGGGGGGTCAGATACGCAGTATTTT. The encoded protein is CASSLAGGSDTQYF.

In this sample, this clonotype turned up many times. This chain links TRBV12-3 or TRBV12-4 with TRBJ1-1; the D is unclear. The V gene lost 11 bases and the J gene lost 9 bases, with 16 bases spanning the gap. This CDR3 has 11 residues. The CDR3 DNA follows: TGTGCCGCAAAGGTAGACACCAAAGCTTTCTTT. As protein: CAAKVDTKAFF.

The rearrangement joins TRBV7-2 to TRBJ2-3, with 9 bases fitting TRBD2. The junction had 10 bases not matched to a gene; V was cut back by 5 bases and J by 4 bases. Germline V lookup: CDR1 SGHTA, CDR2 FQGNSA. The CDR3 extends over 16 amino acids. CDR3 sequence reads: CASSRTGTSFPDTQYF. The CDR3 bases are TGTGCCAGCAGCCGTACTGGGACTAGCTTTCCAGATACGCAGTATTTT.

This clonotype was detected ten times or more. The chain carries TRBV10-3 and TRBJ2-3, with 7 bases matching TRBD2. The J segment lost 2 bases and the V segment lost 3 bases, leaving 5 bases of the junction unmatched. The CDR3 runs to 15 residues. Per the germline V gene, CDR1 is ENHRY and CDR2 is SYGVKD. The CDR3 bases are TGTGCCATCAGTGACCGGGACTATCCCACAGATACGCAGTATTTT. Amino acids: CAISDRDYPTDTQYF.

This clonotype was seen many times. The V gene is TRBV15, the J gene TRBJ2-5; 7 bases map to TRBD1. The ends lost 5 bases at V and 2 bases at J; junction bases unmatched: 14. The CDR3 loop spans 17 amino acids. CDR1 and CDR2 from the germline V gene are LNHNV and YYDKDF (reference sequence). CDR3 loop: CATSPLTYGTDQETQYF. Written as DNA, the CDR3 is TGTGCCACCAGCCCCCTAACCTACGGGACAGATCAAGAGACCCAGTACTTC.

This clonotype was found a few times. The chain employs TRBV12-3 or TRBV12-4 and TRBJ2-7, with D perhaps matching TRBD1 (6 bases). V lost 5 bases, J lost 5 bases, and 16 bases lay in between. CDR3 size: 14 residues. This CDR3 is CASSTYRVSHEQYF. CDR3 in DNA: TGTGCCAGCAGTACCTACAGGGTATCCCACGAGCAGTACTTC.

A few counts support this clonotype. The chain employs TRBV6-2 or TRBV6-3 and TRBJ2-5; D remains unclear. CDR3 size: 14 residues. V dropped 2 bases and J dropped 4 bases, with 11 bases sitting between them. Germline CDR1 MNHEY, CDR2 SVGEGT. CDR3 residues: CASSYGRLGETQYF. The DNA for the CDR3 is TGTGCCAGCAGTTACGGTAGGCTAGGAGAGACCCAGTACTTC.

This clonotype has more than one count but fewer than ten. The rearrangement links TRBV20-1 to TRBJ1-2; 7 bases map to TRBD1. The CDR3 loop spans 14 amino acids. The V segment lost 2 bases and the J segment 4 bases; nucleotides outside the gene matches: 7. Germline CDR1 and CDR2: DFQATT and SNEGSKA (reference sequence). The CDR3 region is CSARSHRGFYGYTF. The CDR3 DNA reads TGCAGTGCTAGATCGCACAGGGGTTTCTATGGCTACACCTTC.

V gene TRBV4-1 combines with J gene TRBJ2-2; D ambiguous. The V end lost 1 base, the J end lost 1 base, and 7 bases lay between the germline ends. The CDR3 sequence is 15 residues long. Germline assignment: CDR1 MGHRA and CDR2 YSYEKL. In DNA, the CDR3 is TGCGCCAGCAGCCAAGGGGCGGTGAACACCGGGGAGCTGTTTTTT. It is translated as CASSQGAVNTGELFF.

This clonotype was seen repeatedly, ten times or more. The rearrangement links TRBV29-1 to TRBJ2-2, with D possibly being TRBD1 (5 bases). Per germline, CDR1 SQVTM and CDR2 ANQGSEA. The CDR3 sequence is 11 residues long. V gave up 4 bases and J gave up 6 bases, with 6 bases separating them. The CDR3 DNA follows: TGCAGCGTTGTAGGGGCCGGGGAGCTGTTTTTT. Translation gives CSVVGAGELFF.

This clonotype was recorded many times. This chain connects TRBV29-1 to TRBJ2-7; unclear D gene. The V gene lost 5 bases and the J gene lost 4 bases, with 6 bases spanning the gap. The CDR3 spans 10 residues. Germline CDR1 is SQVTM and CDR2 is ANQGSEA. The CDR3 DNA reads TGCAGCGTTCAACAATACGAGCAGTACTTC. This translates into CSVQQYEQYF.

In this sample, this clonotype turned up many times. The V call is TRBV7-9, the J call TRBJ2-7; the D is unclear. The ends were cut back, 5 bases at V and 4 bases at J, with 12 bases in the middle. The CDR3 runs 13 residues. The germline V gene encodes CDR1 SEHNR and CDR2 FQNEAQ (reference sequence). The CDR3 region is CASSGPWVYEQYV. Here the CDR3 DNA reads TGTGCCAGCAGCGGACCCTGGGTTTACGAGCAGTACGTC.

This chain joins TRBV20-1 and TRBJ2-7; 9 nucleotides match TRBD2. Trimming at V came to 1 base and at J to 5 bases, leaving 6 bases not matched to a gene. This CDR3 has 14 amino acids. Per the germline V gene, CDR1 is DFQATT and CDR2 is SNEGSKA (reference sequence). In nucleotides, the CDR3 is TGCAGTGCTAGAGGGGGACTAGCTAGCGACGAGCAGTACTTC. Its translation is CSARGGLASDEQYF.

This clonotype occurred many times. The CDR3 coding sequence is TGCAGCGTACGGCGGGCGGATCGAAATGGCTACACCTTC. Translated, it gives CSVRRADRNGYTF. This chain links TRBV29-1 with TRBJ1-2; no firm D call. Germline CDR1 is SQVTM and CDR2 is ANQGSEA. The CDR3 covers 13 residues. V lost 6 bases and J lost 6, with 17 bases in between.

Many counts were recorded for this clonotype. The chain is built from TRBV29-1 and TRBJ2-1; 8 bases map to TRBD2. The germline gives CDR1 SQVTM, CDR2 ANQGSEA. V dropped 3 bases and J dropped 5; count of bases not matched to a gene: 6. The length of the CDR3 is 14 residues. The CDR3 loop reads CSVEGTGRDNEQFF. The CDR3 nucleotides read TGCAGCGTTGAGGGGACCGGGAGGGACAATGAGCAGTTCTTC.

This clonotype was detected ten times or more. The rearrangement links TRBV20-1 to TRBJ1-2; D perhaps matches TRBD1 (6 bases). This CDR3 has 14 amino acids. CDR1 is DFQATT and CDR2 is SNEGSKA in the germline V gene (reference sequence). Trimming took off 6 bases at V and 0 bases at J, with 14 bases between the two ends. The CDR3 coding sequence is TGCAGTGCGGGAGGTGGACAGACTAACTATGGCTACACCTTC. Amino acid sequence: CSAGGGQTNYGYTF.

The chain recombines TRBV12-3 or TRBV12-4 with TRBJ1-5; D call uncertain. Deletions cut 1 base from V and 1 base from J, with 8 bases between. The CDR3 runs 15 residues. The CDR3 DNA sequence: TGTGCCAGCAGTTTAGGTTTGGGAAGCAATCAGCCCCAGCATTTT. It codes for CASSLGLGSNQPQHF.

This clonotype was recorded a few times. V and J are TRBV12-3 or TRBV12-4 and TRBJ1-6, with unresolved D. With 5 bases removed from V and 11 bases from J, the gap between germline ends came to 13 bases. The CDR3 spans 13 residues. CDR3 DNA sequence: TGTGCCAGCAGTGCGGTGGGTTTTACACCCCTCCACTTT. Protein: CASSAVGFTPLHF.

This clonotype came up many times. This chain links TRBV20-1 with TRBJ2-7, with 10 bases aligning to TRBD2. With 8 bases clipped from V and 1 base from J, the junction kept 5 bases outside the gene matches. The V gene's germline CDR1 is DFQATT and CDR2 SNEGSKA (reference sequence). The CDR3 has 13 residues. For the CDR3, the DNA is TGCAGTTTAAGCGGGGGGGCTTCCTACGAGCAGTACGTC. It yields the protein CSLSGGASYEQYV.

V and J are TRBV20-1 and TRBJ1-5; 7 nucleotides line up with TRBD1. With V trimmed by 0 bases and J by 3 bases, 5 bases remained unmatched. This CDR3 has 15 residues. Germline V gene data show CDR1 as DFQATT and CDR2 as SNEGSKA (reference sequence). CDR3 coding DNA: TGCAGTGCTAGAGATATGGGACAGCACAATCAGCCCCAGCATTTT. Its protein is CSARDMGQHNQPQHF.